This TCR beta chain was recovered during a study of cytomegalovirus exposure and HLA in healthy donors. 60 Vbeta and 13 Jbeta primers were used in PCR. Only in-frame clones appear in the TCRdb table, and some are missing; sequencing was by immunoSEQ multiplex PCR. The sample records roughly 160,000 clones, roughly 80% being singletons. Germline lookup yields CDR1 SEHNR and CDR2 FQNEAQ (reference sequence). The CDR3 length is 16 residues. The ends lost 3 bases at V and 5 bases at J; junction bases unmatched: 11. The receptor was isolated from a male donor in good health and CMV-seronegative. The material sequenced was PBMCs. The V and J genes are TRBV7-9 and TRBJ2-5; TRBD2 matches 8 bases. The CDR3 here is CASSFQGLGSQETQYF. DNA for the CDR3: TGTGCCAGCAGCTTTCAGGGACTAGGGTCCCAGGAGACCCAGTACTTC.